This TCR beta chain emerged from a study of T-cell memory formation after mild COVID-19. Study information: TCR clusters mostly belonged to single donors.

V was clipped by 4 bases and J by 5 bases, with 10 bases between them. The germline V gene encodes CDR1 SGHRS and CDR2 YFSETQ. This CDR3 is built from 13 residues. This clonotype was seen a few times. Its antigen is unidentified. Broader study findings: Those CD4+ clones that contracted were mainly in CM and EM (CD8+ ones in EMRA).

TCRdb re-called the 5' RACE reads through MiXCR, storing one row per CDR3 protein. The sample yields around 310,000 distinct CDR3 sequences, roughly 20% seen once. The sample consisted of PBMCs or a T cell subset sorted from them (not recorded which). The clonotype comes from a man younger than 35 who had mild COVID-19 (a few samples of this study predate the infection). Cell type and time point are not known. The chain has TRBV5-1 and TRBJ1-3; no clear D gene. The CDR3 loop is CASSPDARNTIYF. As DNA, the CDR3 is TGCGCCAGCAGCCCTGACGCGAGAAACACCATATATTTT.